One and the same sample provided the 20 T cell receptor beta chains below, sequenced in a study of CD8+ T cells in alopecia areata. Following extraction, RNA underwent reverse transcription to cDNA, which served as the sequencing template. Repertoires were generated with immunoSEQ multiplex PCR, while TCRdb's copy carries only in-frame clones and drops some. Of 110,000 to 150,000 clones in the sample, more than 55% were seen once. Sequenced input: CD8+ T cells sorted from blood. The receptors originated from a human donor in good health.

The rearrangement joins TRBV29-1 to TRBJ1-2; D possibly corresponds to TRBD1 (5 bases). Per the germline V gene, CDR1 is SQVTM and CDR2 is ANQGSEA. This CDR3 region has 12 residues. Trimming removed 6 bases at V and 3 bases at J, with 11 bases between. The CDR3 sequence is CSVPVRDYGYTF. CDR3 sequence (DNA): TGCAGCGTCCCAGTCAGGGACTATGGCTACACCTTC.

For the CDR3, the DNA is TGTGCCTGGAGTCCCCCGGGACTCGGAGGCTACGAGCAGTACTTC. It encodes CAWSPPGLGGYEQYF. The rearrangement links TRBV30 to TRBJ2-7; possible D gene TRBD2, 6 bases. This CDR3 region has 15 residues. The germline V gene has CDR1 GTSNPN and CDR2 SVGIG (reference sequence). V was trimmed by 2 bases and J by 3 bases, leaving 17 bases between them.

V and J are TRBV9 and TRBJ2-1, with 13 bases identical to TRBD2. This CDR3 comprises 16 residues. With V trimmed by 3 bases and J by 4 bases, 4 bases remained unmatched. Germline values: CDR1 SGDLS, CDR2 YYNGEE. The CDR3 here is CASSAALAGGYNEQFF. The CDR3 DNA sequence: TGTGCCAGCAGCGCCGCACTAGCGGGAGGGTACAATGAGCAGTTCTTC.

The J gene is TRBJ2-1, the V gene TRBV30; 12 bases match TRBD2. This CDR3 contains 17 residues. V was pared by 3 bases and J by 6 bases, with 12 bases of the junction left unmatched. The germline CDR1 and CDR2 sequences are GTSNPN and SVGIG (reference sequence). CDR3 sequence: CAWSVDGLAGLGNEQFF. The DNA for the CDR3 is TGTGCCTGGAGCGTCGATGGACTAGCGGGGTTGGGCAATGAGCAGTTCTTC. Filled out from reference TRBV30 and TRBJ2-1, the complete variable domain reads SQTIHQWPATLVQPVGSPLSLECTVEGTSNPNLYWYRQAAGRGLQLLFYSVGIGQISSEVPQNLSASRPQDRQFILSSKKLLLSDSGFYLCAWSVDGLAGLGNEQFFGPGTRLTVL.

Note on this clone: This sample includes further DNA sequences coding for the same CDR3. The rearrangement links TRBV29-1 to TRBJ2-6, with D hard to call. Germline-derived CDR1 and CDR2 are SQVTM and ANQGSEA. This CDR3 comprises 12 residues. V was clipped by 4 bases and J by 2 bases, with 3 bases between them. The CDR3 nucleotides read TGCAGCGTTGTTACTGGGGCCAACGTCCTGACTTTC. Protein product: CSVVTGANVLTF.

This clone has only a few counts. V usage is TRBV25-1 and J usage is TRBJ2-7, with D possibly matching TRBD1 (6 bases). Germline V CDR1 and CDR2: MGHDK, SYGVNS. This CDR3 has 17 residues. V was pared by 1 base and J by 3 bases, with 19 bases between. The CDR3 region has the DNA TGTGCCAGCAGTGAATTTAGGTCAGGGGAGAGACTCTACGAGCAGTACTTC. The encoded protein is CASSEFRSGERLYEQYF.

The chain recombines TRBV5-1 with TRBJ2-7; 13 positions agree with TRBD2. Trimming took 4 bases from V and 6 from J; bases not matched to a gene: 4. Per germline, CDR1 SGHRS and CDR2 YFSETQ. The CDR3 consists of 14 residues. This chain's CDR3 is CASSDTSGRGEQYF. In DNA form, the CDR3 reads TGCGCCAGCAGCGACACTAGCGGGAGGGGCGAGCAGTACTTC.

The chain couples TRBV30 to TRBJ2-2; perhaps TRBD2 as D (5 bases). CDR1 and CDR2 from the germline V gene are GTSNPN and SVGIG (reference sequence). Trimming took 1 base from V and 4 from J, leaving 7 bases between them. There are 13 residues in the CDR3. The CDR3 here is CAWSGAGTGELFF. The CDR3 DNA reads as TGTGCCTGGAGTGGGGCGGGCACCGGGGAGCTGTTTTTT.

This chain connects TRBV30 to TRBJ2-7, with TRBD2 as a possible D gene (5 bases). The V gene's germline CDR1 is GTSNPN and CDR2 SVGIG (reference sequence). The CDR3 has 12 residues. Trimming pared 0 bases from V and 3 bases from J, leaving 6 bases between. In DNA form, the CDR3 reads TGTGCCTGGAGTGTAGAGGGCTACGAGCAGTACTTC. Its translation is CAWSVEGYEQYF.

The V call is TRBV10-3, the J call TRBJ2-7, with D uncertain. From germline, CDR1 is ENHRY and CDR2 SYGVKD. The CDR3 runs to 12 residues. V lost 0 bases, J lost 7 bases, and 7 bases lay in between. The CDR3 loop is CAISESTWEQYF. In DNA form, the CDR3 reads TGTGCCATCAGTGAGTCGACCTGGGAGCAGTACTTC.

The chain combines TRBV5-1 with TRBJ1-1; D may be TRBD1 (6 bases). Germline values: CDR1 SGHRS, CDR2 YFSETQ. V was cut by 3 bases and J by 0 bases, with 6 bases left in between. CDR3 size: 13 residues. The CDR3 coding sequence is TGCGCCAGCAGCTCAGGGGTGAACACTGAAGCTTTCTTT. It specifies CASSSGVNTEAFF. Full variable domain (missing parts from reference TRBV5-1 and TRBJ1-1): KAGVTQTPRYLIKTRGQQVTLSCSPISGHRSVSWYQQTPGQGLQFLFEYFSETQRNKGNFPGRFSGRQFSNSRSEMNVSTLELGDSALYLCASSSGVNTEAFFGQGTRLTVV.

This clone was found a few times. This chain connects TRBV14 to TRBJ2-7; TRBD1 might be the D (6 bases). The CDR3 consists of 14 residues. From germline, CDR1 is SGHDN and CDR2 FVKESK. The V and J ends lost 0 bases and 3 bases respectively, with 9 bases between them. CDR3 residues: CASSQDRGVYEQYF. In DNA, the CDR3 is TGTGCCAGCAGCCAAGACAGGGGCGTCTACGAGCAGTACTTC.

This chain links TRBV30 with TRBJ1-1; D call uncertain. CDR1 and CDR2 (germline): GTSNPN, SVGIG (reference sequence). Trimming removed 2 bases from V and 3 bases from J, with 13 bases in between. This CDR3 contains 14 residues. In DNA, the CDR3 is TGTGCCTGGAGTCGCCCGGTGGCGGACACTGAAGCTTTCTTT. This codes for CAWSRPVADTEAFF.

This rearrangement joins TRBV5-1 to TRBJ2-7, with TRBD2 matching over 10 bases. With V trimmed by 3 bases and J by 2 bases, 5 bases remained unmatched. The CDR3 is 15 residues long. The V gene's germline CDR1 is SGHRS and CDR2 YFSETQ. Here the CDR3 DNA reads TGCGCCAGCAGCTGGAGCGGGAGGGCCGCCTACGAGCAGTACTTC. As protein: CASSWSGRAAYEQYF.

This clone was picked up a small number of times. The gene calls are TRBV2 and TRBJ1-5; D may be TRBD1 (5 bases). CDR1 is SNHLY and CDR2 is FYNNEI in the germline V gene. The ends were cut back, 5 bases at V and 5 bases at J, with 13 bases in the middle. This CDR3 contains 14 residues. As DNA, the CDR3 is TGTGCCAGCAGTCCCCCTGGGGGGTATCAGCCCCAGCATTTT. Protein product: CASSPPGGYQPQHF.

This clone was recorded once. The rearrangement uses TRBV6-5 and TRBJ2-5, with 7 bases matching TRBD2. The V gene end was trimmed by 4 bases and the J gene end by 5 bases; junction bases not matched to a gene: 13. The CDR3 sequence is 16 residues long. The germline gives CDR1 MNHEY, CDR2 SVGAGI. CDR3 amino acids: CASSSLGLGDRETQYF. For the CDR3, the DNA is TGTGCCAGCAGTTCTCTTGGACTAGGGGACCGTGAGACCCAGTACTTC.

This chain uses TRBV30 with TRBJ1-1; maybe TRBD1 (6 bases). CDR3 size: 13 residues. The germline V and J ends were trimmed by 3 bases and 2 bases, with 10 bases remaining between them. The germline V gene encodes CDR1 GTSNPN and CDR2 SVGIG (reference sequence). CDR3 loop: CAWRGDTNTEAFF. CDR3 in DNA: TGTGCCTGGAGGGGGGACACCAACACTGAAGCTTTCTTT.

V and J are TRBV30 and TRBJ2-7, with D possibly being TRBD1 (5 bases). Germline values: CDR1 GTSNPN, CDR2 SVGIG (reference sequence). V shed 3 bases and J shed 2 bases, with 11 bases lying between them. The CDR3 totals 13 residues. CDR3 region: CAWREGVPYEQYF. CDR3 in DNA: TGTGCCTGGAGGGAAGGGGTCCCCTACGAGCAGTACTTC.

The table lists this clone with a few counts. Within the sample, other DNA sequences also encode this same CDR3. The rearrangement joins TRBV6-4 to TRBJ2-1; TRBD2 matches 9 bases. After removal of 0 bases from V and 4 bases from J, the junction contained 1 base not matched to a gene. This CDR3 region has 15 residues. Germline-derived CDR1 and CDR2 are MRHNA and SNTAGT. In DNA, the CDR3 is TGTGCCAGCAGTGACTCTAGCGGGAGTTACAATGAGCAGTTCTTC. This gives the protein CASSDSSGSYNEQFF.

The CDR3 region is CASSQGASTDTQYF. The DNA for the CDR3 is TGCGCCAGCAGCCAAGGGGCTAGCACAGATACGCAGTATTTT. The chain joins TRBV4-1 to TRBJ2-3; D remains unclear. V was shortened by 1 base and J by 0 bases, with 5 bases between the two germline ends. Germline V gives CDR1 MGHRA, CDR2 YSYEKL. This CDR3 contains 14 residues.